The T cell receptor (beta chain) described here comes from a study of shared clonotypes between healthy human individuals. Study-level results: Researchers sampled blood only, noting tissue repertoires likely differ.

V shed 3 bases, J shed 3 bases, and the junction held 4 bases outside the gene matches. The CDR3 consists of 15 residues. The germline CDR1 and CDR2 sequences are SGDLS and YYNGEE. Comments on this clone: Its antigen is currently unknown.

Assay: immunoSEQ multiplex PCR; the TCRdb copy retains only in-frame clones and omits some. The sample lists about 2.3 million clones, around 92% seen once, with 0.37% in the top ten. The clonotype comes from a man aged 18 to 29 in good health. Some clones in this sample may be carry-over from other donors' samples. The source material was naive CD4+ T cells from PBMCs. This sample's subset: CD45RA+ positively selected. The chain joins TRBV9 to TRBJ2-1, with 9 nucleotides matching TRBD2. The CDR3 loop is CASSASGAFYNEQFF. The CDR3 region has the DNA TGTGCCAGCAGCGCTAGCGGGGCTTTCTACAATGAGCAGTTCTTC.